This T cell receptor beta chain was identified during a study of human T cells and chemical hapten exposure. Using its own MiXCR run on the RACE reads, TCRdb lists one record per CDR3 protein. The profile shows approximately 260,000 distinct CDR3 sequences, 7% to 10% of them singletons. This clonotype came up many times. Indicated time point: pre-sensitization, week 0. Treatment denoted: therapeutic diphenylcyclopropenone sensitization with weekly scalp DPC. Trimming took 0 bases from V and 5 from J; bases not matched to a gene: 12. Germline V lookup: CDR1 SGDLS, CDR2 YYNGEE. CDR3 length equals 18 residues.

Sequences were derived from whole blood, sampled in connection with sensitization to the hapten diphenylcyclopropenone (DPC). This sequence was found in a woman aged 40-49 years with alopecia areata. Some clones in this sample may be carry-over from other donors' samples. J is TRBJ2-3 and V is TRBV9, with 10 bases identical to TRBD2. CDR3 bases: TGTGCCAGCAGCGTAGCTGGTCAAGCGGGAGGGCCATTAGATACGCAGTATTTT. Translation: CASSVAGQAGGPLDTQYF.